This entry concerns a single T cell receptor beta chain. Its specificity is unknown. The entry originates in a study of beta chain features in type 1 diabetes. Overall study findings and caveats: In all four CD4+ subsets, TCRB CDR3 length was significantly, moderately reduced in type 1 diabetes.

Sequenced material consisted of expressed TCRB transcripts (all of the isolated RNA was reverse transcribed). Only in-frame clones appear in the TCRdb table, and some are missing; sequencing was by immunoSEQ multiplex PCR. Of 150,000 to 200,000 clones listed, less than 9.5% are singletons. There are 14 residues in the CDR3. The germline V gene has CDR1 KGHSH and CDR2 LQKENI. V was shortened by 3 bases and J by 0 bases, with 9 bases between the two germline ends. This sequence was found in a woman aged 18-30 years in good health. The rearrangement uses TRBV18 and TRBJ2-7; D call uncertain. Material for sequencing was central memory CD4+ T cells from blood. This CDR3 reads CASSPPRPSYEQYF. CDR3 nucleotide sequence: TGTGCCAGCTCACCTCCCAGGCCCTCCTACGAGCAGTACTTC.